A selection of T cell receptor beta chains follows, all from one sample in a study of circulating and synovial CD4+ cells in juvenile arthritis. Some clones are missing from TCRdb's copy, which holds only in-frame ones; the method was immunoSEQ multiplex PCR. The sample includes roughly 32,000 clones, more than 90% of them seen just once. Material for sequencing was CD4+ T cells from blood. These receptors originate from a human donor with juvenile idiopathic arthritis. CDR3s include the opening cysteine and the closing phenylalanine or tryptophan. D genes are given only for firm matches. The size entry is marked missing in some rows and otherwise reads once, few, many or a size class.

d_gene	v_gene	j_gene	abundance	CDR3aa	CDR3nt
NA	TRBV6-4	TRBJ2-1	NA	CASSDGNYNEQFF	TGTGCCAGCAGTGACGGCAACTACAATGAGCAGTTCTTC
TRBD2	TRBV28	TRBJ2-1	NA	CASSRLAGAYNEQFF	TGTGCCAGCAGTAGACTAGCGGGGGCCTACAATGAGCAGTTCTTC
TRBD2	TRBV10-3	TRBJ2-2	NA	CAISETSGKAGELFF	TGTGCCATCAGTGAGACTAGCGGGAAGGCCGGGGAGCTGTTTTTT
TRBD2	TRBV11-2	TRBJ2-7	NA	CASYGGEGHYYEQYF	TGTGCCAGCTACGGGGGGGAGGGCCACTACTACGAGCAGTACTTC
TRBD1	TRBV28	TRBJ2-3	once	CAGQGGVRDTQYF	TGTGCCGGACAGGGAGGAGTTAGGGATACGCAGTATTTT
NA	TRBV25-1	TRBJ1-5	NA	CASSEPGDRQPQHF	TGTGCCAGCAGTGAACCAGGGGACCGTCAGCCCCAGCATTTT
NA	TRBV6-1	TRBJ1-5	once	CASSETPLVAQHF	TGTGCCAGCAGTGAAACCCCCCTGGTAGCCCAGCATTTT
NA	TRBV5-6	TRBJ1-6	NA	CASSLAPKMSSYNSPLHF	TGTGCCAGCAGCTTGGCCCCGAAGATGAGCTCCTATAATTCCCCCCTCCACTTT
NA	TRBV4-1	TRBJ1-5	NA	CASSLRFQGSQPQHF	TGCGCCAGCAGCCTAAGATTCCAGGGGAGTCAGCCCCAGCATTTT
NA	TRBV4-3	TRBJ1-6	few	CASSQDSQGMDSPLHF	TGCGCCAGCAGCCAAGATTCGCAGGGAATGGATTCACCCCTCCACTTT
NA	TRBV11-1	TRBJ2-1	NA	CASSSRLASSNEQFF	TGTGCCAGCAGCTCCCGTCTGGCTAGCTCCAATGAGCAGTTCTTC
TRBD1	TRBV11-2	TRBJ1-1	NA	CASRPSGGGFEAFF	TGTGCCAGCAGACCCTCGGGAGGGGGCTTTGAGGCTTTCTTT
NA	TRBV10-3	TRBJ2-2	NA	CAIRQGAGELFF	TGTGCCATCAGGCAGGGCGCCGGGGAGCTGTTTTTT
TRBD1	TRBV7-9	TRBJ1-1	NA	CASSPYPGQGARAEAFF	TGTGCCAGCAGCCCTTACCCGGGACAGGGGGCGAGGGCTGAAGCTTTCTTT
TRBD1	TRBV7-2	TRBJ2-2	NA	CASSFDRGATNTGELFF	TGTGCCAGCAGCTTTGACAGGGGCGCGACGAACACCGGGGAGCTGTTTTTT
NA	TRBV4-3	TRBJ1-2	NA	CASSQDRQGRGGYTF	TGCGCCAGCAGCCAAGATCGGCAGGGGAGGGGAGGCTACACCTTC
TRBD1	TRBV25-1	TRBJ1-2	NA	CASSPRQGLALRGYTF	TGTGCCAGCAGTCCACGACAGGGGCTGGCTTTACGTGGCTACACCTTC
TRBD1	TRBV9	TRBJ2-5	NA	CASSVTGTASQGTQYF	TGTGCCAGCAGCGTTACAGGGACAGCATCGCAAGGTACCCAGTACTTC
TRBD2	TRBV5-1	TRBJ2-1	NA	CASTRLAGGRFEQFF	TGCGCCAGCACCAGACTAGCGGGGGGGCGGTTTGAGCAGTTCTTC
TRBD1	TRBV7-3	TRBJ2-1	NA	CASSLPRQGYNEQFF	TGTGCCAGCAGCTTACCTAGACAGGGCTACAATGAGCAGTTCTTC
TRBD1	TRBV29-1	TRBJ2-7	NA	CSVSGTVRLEQYF	TGCAGCGTTTCCGGGACAGTAAGGTTAGAGCAGTACTTC
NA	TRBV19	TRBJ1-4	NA	CASTLSGVGEKLFF	TGTGCCAGTACCCTAAGCGGCGTGGGTGAAAAACTGTTTTTT
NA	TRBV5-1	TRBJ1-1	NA	CASSLSGGGNTEAFF	TGCGCCAGCAGCTTGAGTGGGGGGGGGAACACTGAAGCTTTCTTT
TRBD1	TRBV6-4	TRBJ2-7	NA	CASSLEAGGPYEQYF	TGTGCCAGCAGCCTCGAGGCAGGGGGACCCTACGAGCAGTACTTC
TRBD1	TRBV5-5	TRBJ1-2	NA	CASNRPGQGASGYTF	TGTGCCAGCAACCGGCCGGGACAGGGGGCGTCTGGCTACACCTTC
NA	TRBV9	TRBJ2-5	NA	CASSVNIQGEGETQYF	TGTGCCAGCAGCGTAAATATACAGGGTGAGGGAGAGACCCAGTACTTC
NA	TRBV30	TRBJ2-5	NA	CAWTGGETQYF	TGTGCCTGGACGGGCGGGGAGACCCAGTACTTC
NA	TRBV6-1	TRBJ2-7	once	CASSAFRGHEQYF	TGTGCCAGCAGTGCCTTCAGGGGTCACGAGCAGTACTTC
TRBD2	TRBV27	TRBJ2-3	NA	CASSLGGTLRTDTQYF	TGTGCCAGCAGTTTGGGAGGGACGTTGCGCACAGATACGCAGTATTTT
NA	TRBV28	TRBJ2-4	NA	CASSPSTEAKNIQYF	TGTGCCAGCAGTCCATCCACAGAAGCCAAAAACATTCAGTACTTC
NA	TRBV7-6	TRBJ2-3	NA	CASSLARGDTQYF	TGTGCCAGCAGCTTAGCGCGGGGAGATACGCAGTATTTT
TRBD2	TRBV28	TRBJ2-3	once	CASSLVAGGGDTQYF	TGTGCCAGCAGTCTCGTAGCGGGAGGAGGGGATACGCAGTATTTT
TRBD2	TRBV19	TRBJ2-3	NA	CASSITSVRTDTQYF	TGTGCCAGTAGTATAACTAGCGTACGCACAGATACGCAGTATTTT
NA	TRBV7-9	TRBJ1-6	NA	CASSLGGNMNSPLHF	TGTGCCAGCAGCTTAGGCGGGAATATGAATTCACCCCTCCACTTT
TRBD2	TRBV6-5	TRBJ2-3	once	CASSFYIAGADTQYF	TGTGCCAGCAGTTTCTATATAGCGGGGGCTGATACGCAGTATTTT
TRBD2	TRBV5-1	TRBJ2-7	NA	CASSRASGLPAYEQYF	TGCGCCAGCAGCCGAGCTAGCGGGCTACCCGCCTACGAGCAGTACTTC